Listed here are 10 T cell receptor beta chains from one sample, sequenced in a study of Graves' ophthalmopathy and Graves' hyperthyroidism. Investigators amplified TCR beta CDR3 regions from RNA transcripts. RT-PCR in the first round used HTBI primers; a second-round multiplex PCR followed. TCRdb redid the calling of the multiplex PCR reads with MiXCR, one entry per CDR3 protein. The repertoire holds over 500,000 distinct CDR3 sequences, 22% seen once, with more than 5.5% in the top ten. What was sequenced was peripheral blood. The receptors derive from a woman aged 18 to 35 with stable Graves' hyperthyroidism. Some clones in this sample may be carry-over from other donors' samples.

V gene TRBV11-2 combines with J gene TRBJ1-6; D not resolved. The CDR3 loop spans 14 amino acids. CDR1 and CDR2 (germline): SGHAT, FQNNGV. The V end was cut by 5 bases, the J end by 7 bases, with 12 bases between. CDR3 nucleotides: TGTGCCAGCAGCCCCCGTCGGGTGAATTCACCCCTCCACTTT. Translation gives CASSPRRVNSPLHF. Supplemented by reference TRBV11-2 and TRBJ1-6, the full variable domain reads EAGVAQSPRYKIIEKRQSVAFWCNPISGHATLYWYQQILGQGPKLLIQFQNNGVVDDSQLPKDRFSAERLKGVDSTLKIQPAKLEDSAVYLCASSPRRVNSPLHFGNGTRLTVT.

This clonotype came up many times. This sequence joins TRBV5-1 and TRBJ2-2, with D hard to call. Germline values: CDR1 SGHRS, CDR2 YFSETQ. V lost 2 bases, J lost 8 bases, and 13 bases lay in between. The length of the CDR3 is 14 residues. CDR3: CASSFSGSPGELFF. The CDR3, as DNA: TGCGCCAGCAGCTTCTCCGGGTCCCCAGGGGAGCTGTTTTTT. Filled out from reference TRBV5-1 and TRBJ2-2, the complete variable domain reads KAGVTQTPRYLIKTRGQQVTLSCSPISGHRSVSWYQQTPGQGLQFLFEYFSETQRNKGNFPGRFSGRQFSNSRSEMNVSTLELGDSALYLCASSFSGSPGELFFGEGSRLTVL.

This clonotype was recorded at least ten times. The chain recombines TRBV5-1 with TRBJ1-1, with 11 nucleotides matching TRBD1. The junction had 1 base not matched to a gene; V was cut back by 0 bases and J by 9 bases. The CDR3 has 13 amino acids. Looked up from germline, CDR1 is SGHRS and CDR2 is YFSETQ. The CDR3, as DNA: TGCGCCAGCAGCTTGGGGGACAGGGGGAAAGCTTTCTTT. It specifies CASSLGDRGKAFF.

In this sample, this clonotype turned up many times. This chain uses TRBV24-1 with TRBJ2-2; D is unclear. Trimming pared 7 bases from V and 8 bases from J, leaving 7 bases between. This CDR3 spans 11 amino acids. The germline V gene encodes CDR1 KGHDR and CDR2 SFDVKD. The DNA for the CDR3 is TGTGCCACCAGGAGCACAGGGGAGCTGTTTTTT. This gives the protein CATRSTGELFF.

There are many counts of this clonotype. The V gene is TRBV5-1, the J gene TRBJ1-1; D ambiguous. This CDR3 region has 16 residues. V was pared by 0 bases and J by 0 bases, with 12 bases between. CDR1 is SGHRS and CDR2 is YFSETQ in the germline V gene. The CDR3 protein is CASSLAMISMNTEAFF. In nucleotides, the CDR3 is TGCGCCAGCAGCTTGGCTATGATTTCGATGAACACTGAAGCTTTCTTT.

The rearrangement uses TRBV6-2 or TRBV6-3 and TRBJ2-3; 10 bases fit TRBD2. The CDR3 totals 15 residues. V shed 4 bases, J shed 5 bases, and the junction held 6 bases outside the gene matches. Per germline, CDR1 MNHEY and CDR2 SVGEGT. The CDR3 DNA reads TGTGCCAGCAGTTCAGAAAGACTAGCGGGAGATACGCAGTATTTT. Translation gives CASSSERLAGDTQYF.

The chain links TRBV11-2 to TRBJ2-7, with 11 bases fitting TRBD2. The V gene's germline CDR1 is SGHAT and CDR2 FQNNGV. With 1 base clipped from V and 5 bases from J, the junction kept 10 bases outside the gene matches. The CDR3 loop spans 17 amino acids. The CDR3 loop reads CASSLVVLLAGANEQYF. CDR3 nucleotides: TGTGCCAGCAGCTTAGTGGTTCTACTAGCGGGAGCGAACGAGCAGTACTTC.

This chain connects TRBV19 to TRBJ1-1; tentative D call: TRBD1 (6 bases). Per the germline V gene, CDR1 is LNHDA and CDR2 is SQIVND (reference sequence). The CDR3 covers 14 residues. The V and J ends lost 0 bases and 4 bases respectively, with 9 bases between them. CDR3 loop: CASSIDQGGTEAFF. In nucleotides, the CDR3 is TGTGCCAGTAGTATAGATCAAGGGGGCACTGAAGCTTTCTTT. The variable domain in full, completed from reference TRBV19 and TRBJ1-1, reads DGGITQSPKYLFRKEGQNVTLSCEQNLNHDAMYWYRQDPGQGLRLIYYSQIVNDFQKGDIAEGYSVSREKKESFPLTVTSAQKNPTAFYLCASSIDQGGTEAFFGQGTRLTVV.

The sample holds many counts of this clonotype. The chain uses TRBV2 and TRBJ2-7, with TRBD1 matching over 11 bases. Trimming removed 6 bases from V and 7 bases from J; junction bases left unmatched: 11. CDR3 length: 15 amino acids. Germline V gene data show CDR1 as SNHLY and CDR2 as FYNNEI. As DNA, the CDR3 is TGTGCCAGCAGCTATTATGGACAGGGGGCAGGGGAGCAGTACTTC. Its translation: CASSYYGQGAGEQYF.

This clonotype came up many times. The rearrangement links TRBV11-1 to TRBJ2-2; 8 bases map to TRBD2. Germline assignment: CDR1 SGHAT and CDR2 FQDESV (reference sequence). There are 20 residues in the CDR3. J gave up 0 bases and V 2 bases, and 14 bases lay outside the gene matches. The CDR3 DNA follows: TGTGCCAGCAGCTTATCGCGTTTTAGCGGGACTATCGCGAACACCGGGGAGCTGTTTTTT. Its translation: CASSLSRFSGTIANTGELFF. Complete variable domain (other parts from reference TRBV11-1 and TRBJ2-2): EAEVAQSPRYKITEKSQAVAFWCDPISGHATLYWYRQILGQGPELLVQFQDESVVDDSQLPKDRFSAERLKGVDSTLKIQPAELGDSAMYLCASSLSRFSGTIANTGELFFGEGSRLTVL.